Reported below is one T cell receptor beta chain. There is no known antigen for this receptor. Per-base qualities were not stored, and no clone one base away is much larger. For sequencing of the TCRbeta CDR3 region, genomic DNA was extracted from the sorted cells. TCRbeta CDR3 regions were sequenced using the immunoSEQ Assay. This immuneACCESS table, as held by TCRdb, lists in-frame sequences with V and J called but not all clones. Of the missing ones, under half trace to an unresolved V gene in checked studies; the others have no known cause. In this sample the table shows 50,000 to 85,000 clones, 85% of which occur a single time. The ten largest clones take up approximately 4% of the sample. These data come from a study of OX40 agonist ivuxolimab in advanced cancers. The study in broad terms: Ivuxolimab was a fully human IgG2 agonistic monoclonal antibody targeting the costimulatory receptor OX40 (CD134). The paper covers the monotherapy dose-escalation part of the phase I ivuxolimab trial, which included N of about 56 patients. Intravenous ivuxolimab was administered to patients every 2 weeks at six dose levels: 0.01, 0.1, 0.3, 1.5, 3 and 10 mg/kg. Partial responses occurred in three dose-escalation patients, of whom one had hepatocellular carcinoma and two had cutaneous melanoma. Prior anti-PD-1, anti-PD-L1 or anti-CTLA-4 therapy was permitted, and checkpoint inhibitors had been received by less than 45% of dose-escalation patients. Among the approximately 50 dose-escalation patients, around 19 had hepatocellular carcinoma, some 15 melanoma, 9 renal cell carcinoma and 9 head and neck cancer. The purpose of peripheral TCRbeta sequencing was to test whether ivuxolimab changed TCR sequence diversity and led to clonal T-cell expansion. The dose-escalation cohort was 82.7% male with a mean age of about 60 years, ranging from roughly 23 to 90. Study-level results and caveats: Which antigens the clonally expanded peripheral T cells were specific for was not determined. In the 0.1-3.0 mg/kg groups, partial responders were among the patients with the lowest normalized peripheral clonal expansion, particularly in CD8+ T cells. Low levels of normalized T-cell clonal expansion were also shown by some nonresponding patients. Clonal expansion of both CD4+ and CD8+ blood T cells was observed from baseline to week 6 at doses 0.1 to 3.0 mg/kg. After ivuxolimab, expanded clones were on average more numerous among CD8+ T cells than among CD4+ T cells.

Patients with autoimmune disease history or receiving systemic immunosuppression were excluded from the trial. Peripheral blood for TCR sequencing was collected from all dose cohorts at baseline, on cycle 4 day 1, and on cycle 7 day 1. Samples came from an open-label, multicenter, first-in-human phase I dose-escalation trial of ivuxolimab. The trial enrolled adults with locally advanced or metastatic head and neck squamous cell, hepatocellular, melanoma or renal cell carcinoma. CD4+ and CD8+ T cells were sorted separately from peripheral blood before TCR sequencing. V ends up 5 bases short and J 4 bases short, with an unmatched junction base count of 2. Taken from the germline V gene, the CDR1 and CDR2 loops are SGHTA and FQGTGA. From its cysteine to its phenylalanine, the CDR3 spans 13 amino acids. CDR3 DNA is the only sequence kept; it has 39 bases, read in frame from the first base.

The sample here was CD4+ or CD8+ T cells sorted from blood, taken in a trial of the OX40 agonist ivuxolimab. In this chain, TRBV7-3 is recombined with TRBJ1-5, with 7 bases matching TRBD1. The TCR was taken from an adult with an advanced solid tumor such as melanoma, head and neck, liver or kidney cancer. The CDR3 reads CASSEQGNQPQHF. The nucleotide sequence reads TGTGCCAGCAGCGAACAGGGGAATCAGCCCCAGCATTTT.